This note documents a single T cell receptor beta chain sequence. Its antigen is currently unknown. The data are from a study of post-analysis software for immune sequencing data. The wider study: Recorded disease courses covered relapsing-remitting, secondary progressive and progressive-relapsing multiple sclerosis. Some patients had no subtype annotation.

The CDR3 consists of 13 residues. The V end lost 4 bases, the J end lost 2 bases, and 8 bases lay between the germline ends. CDR1 is KGHSH, CDR2 LQKENI, per germline. Overall study results and limits: Five or six TRBV segments, TRBV5-6, TRBV5-1 and TRBV20-1 among them, were found more frequent in patients than controls.

Unique molecular identifiers were built into the TCR beta cDNA libraries. One entry per CDR3 protein, called by TCRdb with MiXCR from the PCR reads. The sample holds hundreds of thousands of distinct CDR3 sequences, roughly 35% seen once. This clonotype was obtained from a girl aged 10 to 17 with multiple sclerosis. V gene TRBV18 combines with J gene TRBJ2-5, with D unresolved. The sequenced sample was blood. The CDR3 spells CASSLDQQETQYF. CDR3 DNA sequence: TGTGCCAGCTCACTCGATCAACAAGAGACCCAGTACTTC.